This T cell receptor beta chain is drawn from a study of technical replicates of blood from a few donors. Germline loops: CDR1 LNHDA, CDR2 SQIVND (reference sequence). Trimming cost V 3 bases and J 0 bases, with 9 bases left between them. This CDR3 contains 15 residues. Repertoires were generated with immunoSEQ multiplex PCR, while TCRdb's copy carries only in-frame clones and drops some. The sample records about 62,000 clones, around 87% being singletons. The material sequenced was PBMCs. The sequence was collected from a human donor in good health. Some clones in this sample may be carry-over from other donors' samples. The chain carries TRBV19 and TRBJ2-1; tentative D call: TRBD1 (6 bases). CDR3 in DNA: TGTGCCAGTAGTATCCGAGGGGGCTCCTACAATGAGCAGTTCTTC. This encodes CASSIRGGSYNEQFF.